This T cell receptor beta chain was captured in a study of siplizumab effects on memory and regulatory T cells. This clone was counted once. The assay was immunoSEQ multiplex PCR, and TCRdb's table has in-frame clones only and misses some. Altogether some 100,000 clones are present, approximately 90% being singletons, with the ten largest covering roughly 0.75%. Germline CDR1 and CDR2: SGHRS and YFSETQ. This CDR3 is 15 amino acids long. The V gene lost 6 bases and the J gene lost 2 bases, with 18 bases spanning the gap. Input material: Tregs sorted from blood. This sequence originates from a human donor in good health. V is TRBV5-1 and J is TRBJ2-7, with a tentative D call TRBD2 (6 bases). The DNA for the CDR3 is TGCGCCAGCACAGTGGGGGGAACAGGCGCCTACGAGCAGTACTTC. It codes for CASTVGGTGAYEQYF.